The sample holds a few counts of the clone carrying this T cell receptor beta chain. What it binds is unknown. This sample stems from a study of T-cell memory formation after mild COVID-19. Whole-study findings and limits: Contracting clones from day 15 to 85 had balanced CD4/CD8; later expanders favoured CD4+.

The CDR3 covers 12 residues. Between the trimmed V and J ends, which lost 5 bases and 6 bases, there was a span of 10 bases. Per the germline V gene, CDR1 is SEHNR and CDR2 is FQNEAQ (reference sequence). Constant-segment-primed 5'RACE gave TCR alpha and TCR beta cDNA libraries with sample barcodes and UMIs. One entry per CDR3 protein, called by TCRdb with MiXCR from the 5' RACE reads. The table has hundreds of thousands of distinct CDR3 sequences, 20% seen once. The rearrangement links TRBV7-9 to TRBJ1-1; D gene uncertain. Sequencing input: PBMCs or a T cell subset sorted from them (not recorded which). The sequence came from an adult woman who had mild COVID-19 (a few samples of this study predate the infection). Cell type and time point are not known. The CDR3 region has the DNA TGTGCCAGCAGCCCCCCGGGGTCTGAAGCTTTCTTT. Its protein product is CASSPPGSEAFF.